Below are 5 T cell receptor beta chains sequenced from a single sample in a study of control samples from healthy donors and cancer patients (dated by TCRdb to the early 2020s). Library generation was performed with the immunoSEQ multiplex PCR assay. TCRdb re-hosts the immuneACCESS table, in-frame sequences only. Its copies lack some clones; in the studies checked, an unresolved V gene accounts for under half of them, and the cause for the rest is not known. For this sample the table gives about 150,000 clones, of which about 93% were detected only once. In total, the top ten clones hold 2% to 2.5% of the sample. The sequencing input was blood. These receptors were obtained from a man aged 50-60 years in good health.

J is TRBJ2-7 and V is TRBV6-4, with D perhaps TRBD2 (6 bases). Trimming pared 9 bases from V and 3 bases from J, leaving 21 bases between. Germline CDR1 MRHNA, CDR2 SNTAGT. CDR3 length: 15 residues. The CDR3 region is CARLAGTAGFYEQYF. DNA for the CDR3: TGTGCCAGACTGGCCGGGACTGCGGGTTTCTACGAGCAGTACTTC.

The genes are TRBV3-1 (or the pseudogene TRBV3-2) and TRBJ2-2, with 7 bases fitting TRBD1. Germline V gives CDR1 LGHDT, CDR2 YNNKEL (reference sequence). The CDR3 extends over 17 amino acids. The trim removed 1 base at V and 1 base at J, leaving 6 bases unmatched. This chain's CDR3 is CASSQAGGEGNTGELFF. CDR3 DNA sequence: TGTGCCAGCAGCCAAGCAGGGGGAGAGGGGAACACCGGGGAGCTGTTTTTT.

J is TRBJ2-7 and V is TRBV19; no firm D call. The CDR3 covers 14 residues. V was cut by 3 bases and J by 6 bases, with 15 bases left in between. The V gene's germline CDR1 is LNHDA and CDR2 SQIVND (reference sequence). The CDR3 coding sequence is TGTGCCAGTAGTATGGTGGGCGCAGCCAGCGAGCAGTACTTC. It specifies CASSMVGAASEQYF.

The chain carries TRBV7-9 and TRBJ1-2; no clear D. Germline CDR1 reads SEHNR; CDR2 reads FQNEAQ (reference sequence). The CDR3 covers 13 residues. Trimming shortened V by 2 bases and J by 6 bases, and 10 bases separated the two germline ends. CDR3 sequence reads: CASSLMAGDGYTF. The CDR3 bases are TGTGCCAGCAGCTTAATGGCAGGTGATGGCTACACCTTC.

The chain couples TRBV30 to TRBJ2-3; weak D call: TRBD2 (5 bases). Trimming took off 6 bases at V and 4 bases at J, with 14 bases between the two ends. The CDR3 loop spans 13 amino acids. The germline CDR1 and CDR2 sequences are GTSNPN and SVGIG (reference sequence). CDR3 DNA sequence: TGTGCCTGCACGAGGACGGACTCAGATACGCAGTATTTT. It yields the protein CACTRTDSDTQYF.